This T cell receptor (beta chain) was obtained from a study of blood T cell repertoires in COVID-19 (dated by TCRdb to about 2020). Some background on the complete study: Samples covering the acute and convalescent phases of COVID-19 were provided by collaborators in the United States, Italy and Spain. The prospective study material was composed of cDNA or gDNA derived from T cells, B-cell-depleted T cells, or PBMCs. The dataset comprised deeply sampled blood TCRbeta repertoires from subjects exposed to, actively infected with, or recovered from COVID-19. The repertoires were made available in a free public database intended to serve as a resource for research on the immune response to SARS-CoV-2. Samples were obtained from the ongoing ImmuneRACE study (first 160 participants) and from 1,200 or so subjects provided by 6 global collaborators. Nearly every sample came with metadata listing a de-identified subject ID, COVID-19 status, age in years and sex. Where available, HLA class I and class II types were obtained from metadata supplied by the sample provider rather than from assay-based typing. Beyond this particular receptor, the publication reports: The quantity of clinical and demographic metadata differed by source and by participant and was supplied without curation.

The immunoSEQ Assay, a bias-controlled multiplex PCR, was used to amplify TCRbeta CDR3 regions from genomic DNA. For the original study's pipeline: The number of nucleated cells in each sample was estimated from the amplification of reference gene primers within the assay. Sequence reads were collapsed and filtered to measure the absolute abundance of every unique TCRbeta CDR3 rearrangement. Productive Simpson clonality was computed per sample as the square root of Simpson's diversity index over productive rearrangements. This is the immuneACCESS table as TCRdb keeps it, with only in-frame sequences that have V and J called. A part of the clones is gone; compared with another copy, unresolved V genes explain less than half, and the rest is unexplained. That table furnishes V, J and clone size, whereas the DNA furnished D and trimming. This sample has about 83,000 clones in its table, and around nine tenths of those were observed once. 7.5% to 9.5% of the sample is taken by the ten largest.

Comments on this clone: This receptor's antigen is unknown. Base qualities are not at hand, and no much larger clone is one base apart.

Each collaborating institution followed its own protocols to collect whole blood in K2EDTA tubes. Collaborator samples were shipped for TCRbeta analysis as frozen whole blood, isolated PBMCs, or DNA extracted from either sample type. The specimen was peripheral blood. This receptor was identified in a man older than 75 with active or convalescent COVID-19.

Here the CDR3 is given as CASSKRRDPGQKHLNEQFF. At the DNA level, the sequence is TGTGCCAGCAGCAAAAGGAGGGACCCGGGACAGAAACACCTCAATGAGCAGTTCTTC. The rearranged chain carries TRBV21-1 and TRBJ2-1; TRBD1, the D gene given by the table, was not confirmed from the DNA. TRBV21-1 is noted as a pseudogene. The CDR3 sequence holds 19 residues, the cysteine and phenylalanine included. Only the CDR3 region is kept as DNA, spanning 57 bases read in frame from base 1.